The clone carrying this T cell receptor beta chain was counted many times. The TCR beta CDR3 regions underwent amplification using RNA transcripts as the source. RT-PCR in the first round (using the HTBI primer set) targeted the TCR CDR3. TCRdb recomputed calls from the multiplex PCR reads with MiXCR, one row per CDR3 protein. The sample has around 300,000 distinct CDR3 sequences; approximately 15% are singletons. Germline CDR1 reads SNHLY; CDR2 reads FYNNEI. Trimming took 3 bases from V and 4 from J; bases not matched to a gene: 17. This CDR3 spans 19 amino acids. This entry belongs to a study of T cells in Graves' hyperthyroidism and ophthalmopathy.

The sample was blood. V usage is TRBV2 and J usage is TRBJ2-5, with TRBD2 identical over 10 bases. This clonotype originated in a young woman with Graves' hyperthyroidism. The CDR3, as DNA: TGTGCCAGCAGTGAGCTGGGTCTAGCGGGAGAATGGGAGCGAGAGACCCAGTACTTC. It codes for CASSELGLAGEWERETQYF. Full variable domain (outside the CDR3, taken from reference TRBV2 and TRBJ2-5): EPEVTQTPSHQVTQMGQEVILRCVPISNHLYFYWYRQILGQKVEFLVSFYNNEISEKSEIFDDQFSVERPDGSNFTLKIRSTKLEDSAMYFCASSELGLAGEWERETQYFGPGTRLLVL.